The sequence of this T cell receptor (beta chain) was determined in a study of T cell changes during pregnancy in multiple sclerosis. Clones were sequenced by immunoSEQ multiplex PCR, and TCRdb holds only the in-frame ones, with some missing. The sample comprises some 120,000 clones, approximately 96% of which are singletons, and 0.44% rests with the top ten. The ends lost 7 bases at V and 4 bases at J; junction bases unmatched: 15. The CDR3 loop spans 18 amino acids. The germline gives CDR1 MDHEN, CDR2 SYDVKM. The V gene is TRBV28, the J gene TRBJ2-1, with 11 bases fitting TRBD2. Sequencing used peripheral blood, obtained after pregnancy. The sequence derives from a female donor with multiple sclerosis, enrolled in a pregnancy study. The CDR3 loop is CASTGGLAGGPGYNEQFF. The CDR3 region has the DNA TGTGCCAGCACCGGGGGCCTAGCGGGAGGTCCGGGATACAATGAGCAGTTCTTC.